A selection of T cell receptor beta chains follows, all from one sample in a study of cytomegalovirus exposure and HLA in healthy donors. TCRdb's copy holds only in-frame clones and misses some; the assay was immunoSEQ multiplex PCR. The sample lists roughly 99,000 clones; 65% to 80% were seen once. The specimen was PBMCs. Receptors originate from a male donor in good health and CMV-seronegative. The CDR3 runs from the conserved cysteine through the conserved F or W. D genes are given only for firm matches. Not all rows give a size; the values are once, few, many and, for expanded clones, a class.

abundance: NA; d_gene: TRBD1; len: 13; v_gene: TRBV30; j_gene: TRBJ2-7; CDR3nt: TGTGCACTCTACCGGGACAGGCCGTACGAGCAGTACTTC; CDR3aa: CALYRDRPYEQYF
abundance: NA; d_gene: NA; len: 15; v_gene: TRBV28; j_gene: TRBJ1-1; CDR3nt: TGTGCCAGCAGTCCCCCTAGGGGGTTGAACACTGAAGCTTTCTTT; CDR3aa: CASSPPRGLNTEAFF
abundance: NA; d_gene: TRBD1; len: 17; v_gene: TRBV28; j_gene: TRBJ2-3; CDR3nt: TGTGCCAGCAGTGTATGGTCAGGGGGCGCTGGCACAGATACGCAGTATTTT; CDR3aa: CASSVWSGGAGTDTQYF
abundance: NA; d_gene: NA; len: 14; v_gene: TRBV15; j_gene: TRBJ2-1; CDR3nt: TGTGCCACCAGCAGAGATATTAGTGGGAGCGACCTGTTCTTC; CDR3aa: CATSRDISGSDLFF
abundance: NA; d_gene: TRBD2; len: 15; v_gene: TRBV27; j_gene: TRBJ2-1; CDR3nt: TGTGCCAGCAGCTCCGGGACTAGCTCCTACAATGAGCAGTTCTTC; CDR3aa: CASSSGTSSYNEQFF
abundance: once; d_gene: TRBD1; len: 18; v_gene: TRBV2; j_gene: TRBJ1-1; CDR3nt: TGTGCCAGCGTAACTCCAGAGGACAGGGCTGATGTGAGGACTGAAGCTTTCTTT; CDR3aa: CASVTPEDRADVRTEAFF
abundance: NA; d_gene: TRBD2; len: 18; v_gene: TRBV7-8; j_gene: TRBJ2-1; CDR3nt: TGTGCCAGCAGCAACGGATTAGCGGGAGTTACAAAACGCGGTGAGCAGTTCTTC; CDR3aa: CASSNGLAGVTKRGEQFF
abundance: NA; d_gene: NA; len: 12; v_gene: TRBV2; j_gene: TRBJ2-3; CDR3nt: TGTGCCAGCAGAAACCTCGGAGATACGCAGTATTTT; CDR3aa: CASRNLGDTQYF
abundance: NA; d_gene: NA; len: 14; v_gene: TRBV7-9; j_gene: TRBJ2-7; CDR3nt: TGTGCCAGCAGCTTAGTTGCGGGGCCCTACGAGCAGTACTTC; CDR3aa: CASSLVAGPYEQYF
abundance: NA; d_gene: TRBD2; len: 13; v_gene: TRBV18; j_gene: TRBJ2-7; CDR3nt: TGTGCCAGCTCGGGAGACGGGGGGTTCGAGCAGTACTTC; CDR3aa: CASSGDGGFEQYF
abundance: few; d_gene: NA; len: 16; v_gene: TRBV2; j_gene: TRBJ1-2; CDR3nt: TGTGCCAGCAGTGAGGTGAGGTCCGGCAAAGCGAGTGGCTACACCTTC; CDR3aa: CASSEVRSGKASGYTF
abundance: NA; d_gene: TRBD1; len: 14; v_gene: TRBV7-9; j_gene: TRBJ1-5; CDR3nt: TGTGCCAGCTCACCGGGGACAGCTGATCAGCCCCAGCATTTT; CDR3aa: CASSPGTADQPQHF
abundance: NA; d_gene: NA; len: 13; v_gene: TRBV30; j_gene: TRBJ1-1; CDR3nt: TGTGCCTGGAGTGTACTGGCGGGAACTGAAGCTTTCTTT; CDR3aa: CAWSVLAGTEAFF
abundance: NA; d_gene: NA; len: 18; v_gene: TRBV27; j_gene: TRBJ2-3; CDR3nt: TGTGCCAGCAGTTTAGCTCCTCGGGGAAGCCGGCTCACAGATACGCAGTATTTT; CDR3aa: CASSLAPRGSRLTDTQYF
abundance: NA; d_gene: TRBD2; len: 15; v_gene: TRBV4-2; j_gene: TRBJ2-7; CDR3nt: TGTGCCAGCAGCCAGGCACTAGCGGGAGCCTACGAGCAGTACTTC; CDR3aa: CASSQALAGAYEQYF
abundance: NA; d_gene: NA; len: 16; v_gene: TRBV2; j_gene: TRBJ2-7; CDR3nt: TGTGCCAGCAGTGAAGCCTCCACCGGGATCTTTTACGAGCAGTACTTC; CDR3aa: CASSEASTGIFYEQYF
abundance: NA; d_gene: TRBD1; len: 16; v_gene: TRBV7-8; j_gene: TRBJ2-2; CDR3nt: TGTGCCAGCAGCCCGTCGGACAGGGTGGGCACCGGGGAGCTGTTTTTT; CDR3aa: CASSPSDRVGTGELFF
abundance: NA; d_gene: NA; len: 14; v_gene: TRBV25-1; j_gene: TRBJ2-4; CDR3nt: TGTGCCAGCAGCCGGGTTGCGTCCAAAAACATTCAGTACTTC; CDR3aa: CASSRVASKNIQYF
abundance: NA; d_gene: NA; len: 14; v_gene: TRBV5-1; j_gene: TRBJ2-5; CDR3nt: TGCGCCAGCAGCTTGGAGCCCCAGGGAGAGACCCAGTACTTC; CDR3aa: CASSLEPQGETQYF
abundance: NA; d_gene: NA; len: 15; v_gene: TRBV7-9; j_gene: TRBJ2-3; CDR3nt: TGTGCCAGCAGCTTAGAGAGCGGGTCGGAAGATACGCAGTATTTT; CDR3aa: CASSLESGSEDTQYF
abundance: NA; d_gene: TRBD2; len: 17; v_gene: TRBV10-3; j_gene: TRBJ2-5; CDR3nt: TGTGCCATCAGCCAGGGATGGGTAGCGGGAGGTCTTGAGACCCAGTACTTC; CDR3aa: CAISQGWVAGGLETQYF
abundance: NA; d_gene: NA; len: 13; v_gene: TRBV29-1; j_gene: TRBJ1-1; CDR3nt: TGCAGCGTTGTTGGGGGGTGGGTTGAAGAAGCTTTCTTT; CDR3aa: CSVVGGWVEEAFF
abundance: NA; d_gene: NA; len: 14; v_gene: TRBV6-5; j_gene: TRBJ1-5; CDR3nt: TGTGCCAGCAGATTACAGGGATGGGGTGAGCCCCAGCATTTT; CDR3aa: CASRLQGWGEPQHF
abundance: few; d_gene: TRBD1; len: 14; v_gene: TRBV15; j_gene: TRBJ1-5; CDR3nt: TGTGCCACCAGCAGCGGACAGGGCAATCAGCCCCAGCATTTT; CDR3aa: CATSSGQGNQPQHF
abundance: NA; d_gene: NA; len: 15; v_gene: TRBV7-9; j_gene: TRBJ2-1; CDR3nt: TGTGCCAGCAGCGAGCGGATGAGCTCCTACAATGAGCAGTTCTTC; CDR3aa: CASSERMSSYNEQFF
abundance: NA; d_gene: TRBD1; len: 14; v_gene: TRBV5-4; j_gene: TRBJ1-4; CDR3nt: TGTGCCAGCAGCTTGGGGGGACAGCTTGAAAAACTGTTTTTT; CDR3aa: CASSLGGQLEKLFF
abundance: NA; d_gene: TRBD2; len: 17; v_gene: TRBV7-9; j_gene: TRBJ2-5; CDR3nt: TGTGCCAGCAGCTATAGGGGTCGGCTAGCGGGAGAAGAGACCCAGTACTTC; CDR3aa: CASSYRGRLAGEETQYF
abundance: NA; d_gene: NA; len: 15; v_gene: TRBV15; j_gene: TRBJ1-5; CDR3nt: TGTGCCACCAGCAGAGATAGGGGGACGGGTCAGCCCCAGCATTTT; CDR3aa: CATSRDRGTGQPQHF
abundance: NA; d_gene: NA; len: 13; v_gene: TRBV7-2; j_gene: TRBJ2-1; CDR3nt: TGTGCCAGCAGTACAAGCCCTGGGCGGGGGCAGTTCTTC; CDR3aa: CASSTSPGRGQFF
abundance: NA; d_gene: NA; len: 14; v_gene: TRBV25-1; j_gene: TRBJ1-2; CDR3nt: TGTGCCAGCAGTGTGGCAGATACTAACTATGGCTACACCTTC; CDR3aa: CASSVADTNYGYTF
abundance: NA; d_gene: NA; len: 13; v_gene: TRBV27; j_gene: TRBJ1-1; CDR3nt: TGTGCCAGCATTAAAATAGACAGTACTGAAGCTTTCTTT; CDR3aa: CASIKIDSTEAFF
abundance: NA; d_gene: NA; len: 16; v_gene: TRBV13; j_gene: TRBJ2-2; CDR3nt: TGTGCCAGCAGCCCCCCAGGAAGTAGGAACACCGGGGAGCTGTTTTTT; CDR3aa: CASSPPGSRNTGELFF
abundance: NA; d_gene: TRBD1; len: 16; v_gene: TRBV5-4; j_gene: TRBJ1-2; CDR3nt: TGTGCCAGCAGCTTGACATTGGGACAGGGGGCCTACGGCTACACCTTC; CDR3aa: CASSLTLGQGAYGYTF